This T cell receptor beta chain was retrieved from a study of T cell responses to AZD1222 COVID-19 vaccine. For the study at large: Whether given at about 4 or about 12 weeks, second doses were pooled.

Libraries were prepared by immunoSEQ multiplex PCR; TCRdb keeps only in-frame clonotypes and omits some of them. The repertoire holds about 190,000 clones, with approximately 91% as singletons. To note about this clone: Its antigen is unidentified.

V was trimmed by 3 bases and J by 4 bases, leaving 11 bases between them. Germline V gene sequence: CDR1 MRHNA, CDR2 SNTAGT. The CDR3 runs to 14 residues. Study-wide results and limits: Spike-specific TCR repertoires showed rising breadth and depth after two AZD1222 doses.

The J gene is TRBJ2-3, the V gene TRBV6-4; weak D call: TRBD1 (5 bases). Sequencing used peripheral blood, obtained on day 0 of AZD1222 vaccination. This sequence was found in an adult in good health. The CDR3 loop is CASSDSQGPDTQYF. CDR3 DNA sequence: TGTGCCAGCAGTGATAGCCAGGGCCCAGATACGCAGTATTTT.